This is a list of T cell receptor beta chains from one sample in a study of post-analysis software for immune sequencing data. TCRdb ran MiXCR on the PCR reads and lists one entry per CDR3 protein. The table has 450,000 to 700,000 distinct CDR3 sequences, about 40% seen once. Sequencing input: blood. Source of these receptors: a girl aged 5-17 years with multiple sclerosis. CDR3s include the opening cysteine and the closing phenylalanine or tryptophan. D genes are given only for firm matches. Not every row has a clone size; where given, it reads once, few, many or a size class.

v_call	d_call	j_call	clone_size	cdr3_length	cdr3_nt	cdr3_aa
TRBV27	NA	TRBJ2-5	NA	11	TGTGCCAGCAGTGGGAAAGAGACCCAGTACTTC	CASSGKETQYF
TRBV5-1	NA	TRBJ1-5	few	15	TGCGCCAGCAGCTTGGGCGGGACGGACAATCAGCCCCAGCATTTT	CASSLGGTDNQPQHF
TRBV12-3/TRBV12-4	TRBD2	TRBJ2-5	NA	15	TGTGCCAGCAGTCCTAGCGGGGGCCTACAAGAGACCCAGTACTTC	CASSPSGGLQETQYF
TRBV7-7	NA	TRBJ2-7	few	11	TGTGCTAGCCCTGGGATCTACGAGCAGTACTTC	CASPGIYEQYF
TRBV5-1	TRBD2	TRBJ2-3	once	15	TGCGCCACCCAGACTAGCGGGAGGTCTACAGATACGCAGTATTTT	CATQTSGRSTDTQYF
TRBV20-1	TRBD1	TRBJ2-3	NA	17	TGCAGTGCTAGCCTTCCGTTCGACAGGGGGAGCACAGATACGCAGTATTTT	CSASLPFDRGSTDTQYF
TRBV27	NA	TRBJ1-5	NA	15	TGTGCCAGCAGTTTATCTGGGCATAGCAATCAGCCCCAGCATTTT	CASSLSGHSNQPQHF
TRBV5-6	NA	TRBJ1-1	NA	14	TGTGCCAGCAGCTTCCAGGGGCCGGGTACTGAAGCTTTCTTT	CASSFQGPGTEAFF
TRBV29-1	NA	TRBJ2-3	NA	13	TGCAGCGTTGTAAGGCTTGTCACAGATACGCAGTATTTT	CSVVRLVTDTQYF
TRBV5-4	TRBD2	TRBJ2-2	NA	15	TGTGCCAGCAGCCCGAGCGGGGGAGGGACCGGGGAGCTGTTTTTT	CASSPSGGGTGELFF
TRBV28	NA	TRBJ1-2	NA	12	TGTGCCACCTTAGGGTGGTCGGGTGGCTACACCTTC	CATLGWSGGYTF
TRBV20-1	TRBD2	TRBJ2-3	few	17	TGCAGTGCTAGAGACCCTAGGACTAGCGGGAGGTTAGATACGCAGTATTTT	CSARDPRTSGRLDTQYF
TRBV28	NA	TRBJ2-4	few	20	TGTGCCAGCAGTCCACTCCCCCGGGACATCCACCTCCTAGCCAAAAACATTCAGTACTTC	CASSPLPRDIHLLAKNIQYF
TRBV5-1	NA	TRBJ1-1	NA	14	TGCGCCAGCAGCTTTAGGGCGACGGACGCTGAAGCTTTCTTT	CASSFRATDAEAFF
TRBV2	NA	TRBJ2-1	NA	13	TGTGCCAGCAGTGAAAAGATGTACAATGAGCAGTTCTTC	CASSEKMYNEQFF
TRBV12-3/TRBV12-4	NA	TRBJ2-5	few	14	TGTGCCAGCAGCGCGGGCCACAATCGGGAGACCCAGTACTTC	CASSAGHNRETQYF
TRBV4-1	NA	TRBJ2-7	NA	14	TGCGCCAGCAGCCAAGTTAATAGTCCCTACGAGCAGTACTTC	CASSQVNSPYEQYF
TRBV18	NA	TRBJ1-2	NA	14	TGTGCCAGCTCACCGTCGCCGGAGCCCCATGGCTACACCTTC	CASSPSPEPHGYTF
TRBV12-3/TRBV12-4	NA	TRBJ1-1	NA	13	TGTGCCAGCAGTTTCCGGGACCCCGACCAGGCTTTCTTT	CASSFRDPDQAFF
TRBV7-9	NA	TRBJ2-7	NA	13	TGTGCCAGCAAGGACACCGGAGCCTACGAGCAGTACTTC	CASKDTGAYEQYF
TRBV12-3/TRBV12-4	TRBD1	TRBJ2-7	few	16	TGTGCCAGCAGTCTAGGCTTGACAGGGGGCTCCTACGAGCAGTACTTC	CASSLGLTGGSYEQYF
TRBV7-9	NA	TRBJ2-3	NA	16	TGTGCCAGCAGCCTCCCACTCGTCGTGGGGGGAGATACGCAGTATTTT	CASSLPLVVGGDTQYF
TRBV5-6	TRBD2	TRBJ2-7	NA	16	TGTGCCAGCAGCTTGGTACCGCGGGAGGGTGTCCTCGAGCAGTACTTC	CASSLVPREGVLEQYF
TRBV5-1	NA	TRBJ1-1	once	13	TGCGCCAGCAGCGGGATCATGAACACTGAAGCTTTCTTT	CASSGIMNTEAFF
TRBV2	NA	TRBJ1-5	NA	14	TGTGCCAGCACCTCGGGACGTATCAATCAGCCCCAGCATTTT	CASTSGRINQPQHF
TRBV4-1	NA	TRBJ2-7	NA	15	TGCGCCAGCAGCCAAGATGCCAAGGAGTCCTGCGAGCAGTACTTC	CASSQDAKESCEQYF
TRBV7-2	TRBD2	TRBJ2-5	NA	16	TGTGCCAGCAGCTTTTCAGGACTAGCGGTGGTACGAGAGCAGTACTTC	CASSFSGLAVVREQYF
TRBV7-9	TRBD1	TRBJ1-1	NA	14	TGTGCCAGCAGCCCGACAGGGAGGGACACTGAAGCTTTCTTT	CASSPTGRDTEAFF